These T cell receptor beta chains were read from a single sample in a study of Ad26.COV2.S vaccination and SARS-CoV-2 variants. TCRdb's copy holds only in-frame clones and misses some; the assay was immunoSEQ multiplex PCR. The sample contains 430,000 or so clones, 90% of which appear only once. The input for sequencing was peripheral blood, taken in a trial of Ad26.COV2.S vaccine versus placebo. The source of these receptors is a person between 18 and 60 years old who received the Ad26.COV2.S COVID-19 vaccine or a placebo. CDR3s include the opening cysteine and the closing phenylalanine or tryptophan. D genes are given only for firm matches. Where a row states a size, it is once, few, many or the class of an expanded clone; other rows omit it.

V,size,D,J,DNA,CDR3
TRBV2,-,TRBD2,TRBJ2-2,TGTGCCAGAAGAAGGAAAGGACTAGCGGGAGGGAACACCGGGGAGCTGTTTTTT,CARRRKGLAGGNTGELFF
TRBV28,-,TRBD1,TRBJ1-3,TGTGCCAGCAGTTTAATGACAGGGCCCTCTGGAAACACCATATATTTT,CASSLMTGPSGNTIYF
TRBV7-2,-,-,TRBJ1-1,TGTGCCAGCAGCTTAACCGAGAACACTGAAGCTTTCTTT,CASSLTENTEAFF
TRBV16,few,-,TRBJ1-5,TGTGCCAGCAGCCAATCCAATAGCAATCAGCCCCAGCATTTT,CASSQSNSNQPQHF
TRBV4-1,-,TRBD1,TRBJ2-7,TGCGCCAGCAGCCCCAGACAGGGGGGCTACGAGCAGTACTTC,CASSPRQGGYEQYF
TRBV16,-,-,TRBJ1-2,TGTGCCAGCAGCCAATCGCCCGCGGGGGGCAATGGCTACACCTTC,CASSQSPAGGNGYTF
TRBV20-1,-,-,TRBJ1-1,TGCAGTGCTAGTGGCAGGGACACTGAAGCTTTCTTT,CSASGRDTEAFF
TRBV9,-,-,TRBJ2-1,TGTGCCAGCAGCGTAGGGGCGGGGAGGAATGAGCAGTTCTTC,CASSVGAGRNEQFF
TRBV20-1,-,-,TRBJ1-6,TGCAGTGCTAGTGCTGGGACGGGGAATTCACCCCTCCACTTT,CSASAGTGNSPLHF
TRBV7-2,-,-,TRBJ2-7,TGTGCCAGCAGCTTAGGTGGGAGACCCTACGAGCAGTACTTC,CASSLGGRPYEQYF
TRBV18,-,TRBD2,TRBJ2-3,TGTGCCAGCTCACTCAGCCCCCACAGCGGGAGGGGAGATACGCAGTATTTT,CASSLSPHSGRGDTQYF
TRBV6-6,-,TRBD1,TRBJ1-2,TGTGCCAGCAGTCGGACAGGGGACGGCTACACCTTC,CASSRTGDGYTF
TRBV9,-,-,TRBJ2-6,TGTGCCAGCAGCGTAGGAGGGACTGGGGCCAACGTCCTGACTTTC,CASSVGGTGANVLTF
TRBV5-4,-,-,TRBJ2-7,TGTGCCAGCAGCGGAGGAGACCTCTACGAGCAGTACTTC,CASSGGDLYEQYF
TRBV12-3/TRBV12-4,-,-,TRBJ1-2,TGTGCCAGCAGTCTCCTTACCCACAGGGACTACACCTTC,CASSLLTHRDYTF
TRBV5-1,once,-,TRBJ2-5,TGCGCCAGCAGCTTCTTCGGAGAGCGAGAGACCCAGTACTTC,CASSFFGERETQYF
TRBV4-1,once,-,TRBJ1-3,TGCGCCAGCAGCCAAAATTGGGGGGCGTACAGCTCTGGAAACACCATATATTTT,CASSQNWGAYSSGNTIYF
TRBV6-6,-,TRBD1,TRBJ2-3,TGTGCCAGCAGAGGCTCCGGGACAGGAAAAACAGATACGCAGTATTTT,CASRGSGTGKTDTQYF
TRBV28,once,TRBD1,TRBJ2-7,TGTGCCAGCAGGGGGACAGGGACAACCGCGGGCGAGCAGTACTTC,CASRGTGTTAGEQYF
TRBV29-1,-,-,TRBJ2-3,TGCAGCGTTGAGTTCAGGGGCACAGATACGCAGTATTTT,CSVEFRGTDTQYF
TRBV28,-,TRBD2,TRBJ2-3,TGTGCCAGCAGTTTGATCTTAGCGGGCGGCACAGATACGCAGTATTTT,CASSLILAGGTDTQYF
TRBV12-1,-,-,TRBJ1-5,TGTGCCTTAAATGGAGGAGGGGGTGAACAGCCCCAGCATTTT,CALNGGGGEQPQHF
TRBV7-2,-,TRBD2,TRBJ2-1,TGTGCCAGCAGCTGGGGACTAGCGGGAGCGTATGAGCAGTTCTTC,CASSWGLAGAYEQFF
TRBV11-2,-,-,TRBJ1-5,TGTGCCAGCAGCCTGTCCGTCGATCAGCCCCAGCATTTT,CASSLSVDQPQHF
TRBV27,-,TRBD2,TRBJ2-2,TGTGCCAGCAGCCACGGGCTAGCGGGAGTCACCGGGGAGCTGTTTTTT,CASSHGLAGVTGELFF
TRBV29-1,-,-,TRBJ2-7,TGCAGCGTTGAAGATCGGGGAGAGCAGTACTTC,CSVEDRGEQYF